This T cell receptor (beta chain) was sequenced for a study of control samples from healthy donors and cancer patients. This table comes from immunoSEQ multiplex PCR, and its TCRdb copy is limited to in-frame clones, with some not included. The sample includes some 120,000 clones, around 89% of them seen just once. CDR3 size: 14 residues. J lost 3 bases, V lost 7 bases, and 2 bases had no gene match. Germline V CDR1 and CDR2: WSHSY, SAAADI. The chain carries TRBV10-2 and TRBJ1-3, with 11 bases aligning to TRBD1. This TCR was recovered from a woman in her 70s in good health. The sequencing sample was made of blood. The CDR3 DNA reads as TGCGCCAGCAAGGACAGGGGGCATGGAAACACCATATATTTT. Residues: CASKDRGHGNTIYF.